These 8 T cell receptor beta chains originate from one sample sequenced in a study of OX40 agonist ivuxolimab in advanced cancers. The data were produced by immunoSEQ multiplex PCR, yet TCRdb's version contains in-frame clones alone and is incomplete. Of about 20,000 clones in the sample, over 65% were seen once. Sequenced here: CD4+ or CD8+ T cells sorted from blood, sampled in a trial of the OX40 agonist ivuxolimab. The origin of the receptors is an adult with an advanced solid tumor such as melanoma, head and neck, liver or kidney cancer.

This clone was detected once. The CDR3 nucleotides read TGTGCCAGCAGCCCTTGGACAGGGGCGGACAAGTGGGGCACTGAAGCTTTCTTT. Its translation is CASSPWTGADKWGTEAFF. The chain uses TRBV2 and TRBJ1-1, with 9 bases aligning to TRBD1. The ends lost 6 bases at V and 4 bases at J; junction bases unmatched: 18. Germline V gene sequence: CDR1 SNHLY, CDR2 FYNNEI. CDR3 length equals 18 residues.

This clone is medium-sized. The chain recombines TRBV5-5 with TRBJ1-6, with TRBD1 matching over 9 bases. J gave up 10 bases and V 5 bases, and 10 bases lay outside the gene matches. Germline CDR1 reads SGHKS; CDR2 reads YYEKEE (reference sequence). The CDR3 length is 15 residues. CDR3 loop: CASRSGQGMRSPLHF. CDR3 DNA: TGTGCCAGCAGGTCCGGACAGGGGATGCGGTCACCCCTCCACTTT.

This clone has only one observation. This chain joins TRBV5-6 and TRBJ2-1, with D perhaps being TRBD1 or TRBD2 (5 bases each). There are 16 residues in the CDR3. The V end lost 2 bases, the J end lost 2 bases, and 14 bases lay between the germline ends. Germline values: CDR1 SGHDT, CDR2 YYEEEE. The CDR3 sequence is CASSFQTGTTYNEQFF. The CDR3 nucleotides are TGTGCCAGCAGCTTCCAGACCGGGACCACCTACAATGAGCAGTTCTTC. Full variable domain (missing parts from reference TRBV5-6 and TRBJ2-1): DAGVTQSPTHLIKTRGQQVTLRCSPKSGHDTVSWYQQALGQGPQFIFQYYEEEERQRGNFPDRFSGHQFPNYSSELNVNALLLGDSALYLCASSFQTGTTYNEQFFGPGTRLTVL.

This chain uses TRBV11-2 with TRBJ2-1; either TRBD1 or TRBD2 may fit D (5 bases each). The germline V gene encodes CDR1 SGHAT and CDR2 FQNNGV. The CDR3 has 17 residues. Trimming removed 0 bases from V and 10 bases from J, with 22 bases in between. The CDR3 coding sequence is TGTGCCAGCAGCTTAGAACCTTCCAGGGACCCTCCGAAAGAGCAGTTCTTC. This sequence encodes CASSLEPSRDPPKEQFF.

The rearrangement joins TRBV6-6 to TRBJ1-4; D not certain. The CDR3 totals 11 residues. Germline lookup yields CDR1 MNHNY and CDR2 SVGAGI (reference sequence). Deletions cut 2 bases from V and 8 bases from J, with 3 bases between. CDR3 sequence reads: CASSYGEKLFF. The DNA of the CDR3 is TGTGCCAGCAGTTACGGAGAAAAACTGTTTTTT.

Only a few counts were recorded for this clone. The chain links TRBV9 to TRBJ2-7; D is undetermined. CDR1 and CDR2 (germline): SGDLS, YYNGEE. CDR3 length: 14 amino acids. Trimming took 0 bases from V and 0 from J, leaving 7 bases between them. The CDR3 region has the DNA TGTGCCAGCAGCGTAGCAAGGAGCTCCTACGAGCAGTACTTC. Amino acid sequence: CASSVARSSYEQYF.

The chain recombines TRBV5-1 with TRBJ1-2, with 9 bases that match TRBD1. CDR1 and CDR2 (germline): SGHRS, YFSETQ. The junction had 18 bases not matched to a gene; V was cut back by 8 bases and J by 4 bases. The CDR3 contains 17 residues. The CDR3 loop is CASSNRDRVEGVYGYTF. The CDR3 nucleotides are TGCGCCAGTTCCAACCGGGACAGGGTGGAGGGGGTCTATGGCTACACCTTC.

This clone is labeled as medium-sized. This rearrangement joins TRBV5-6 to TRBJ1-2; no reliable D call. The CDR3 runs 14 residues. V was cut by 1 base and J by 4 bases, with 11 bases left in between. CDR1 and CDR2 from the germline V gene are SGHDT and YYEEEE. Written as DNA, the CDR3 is TGTGCCAGCAGCTTGTGGGCTTGGGGCTATGGCTACACCTTC. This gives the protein CASSLWAWGYGYTF.